The TCR beta chain described here comes from a study of T-cell memory formation after mild COVID-19. Findings and limits, study-wide: There were some responding clones in pre-infection memory, which suggested that cross-reactive memory had joined. Later expanders leaned CD4+, whereas clones that contracted between day 15 and 85 were balanced CD4/CD8.

V shed 1 base, J shed 0 bases, and the junction held 5 bases outside the gene matches. Germline V gene sequence: CDR1 MGHRA, CDR2 YSYEKL. This CDR3 is built from 16 residues. Relative to its sample, this clonotype is large. Its cognate antigen is unknown. 5'RACE primed at constant segments yielded TCR alpha and TCR beta cDNA libraries bearing sample barcodes and UMIs. TCRdb analysed the 5' RACE reads with MiXCR anew, one entry per CDR3 protein. The top ten clones hold over 9.5% of a sample with 650 to 850 distinct CDR3 sequences, 34% of them seen once. The rearrangement links TRBV4-1 to TRBJ1-2; TRBD1 matches 7 bases. The TCR was taken from an adult who had mild COVID-19 (a few samples of this study predate the infection). Cell type and time point are not known. Specimen: PBMCs or a T cell subset sorted from them (not recorded which). The CDR3 DNA reads TGCGCCAGCAGCCAAGTCCCAGGGGGAGCTAACTATGGCTACACCTTC. Translation gives CASSQVPGGANYGYTF.